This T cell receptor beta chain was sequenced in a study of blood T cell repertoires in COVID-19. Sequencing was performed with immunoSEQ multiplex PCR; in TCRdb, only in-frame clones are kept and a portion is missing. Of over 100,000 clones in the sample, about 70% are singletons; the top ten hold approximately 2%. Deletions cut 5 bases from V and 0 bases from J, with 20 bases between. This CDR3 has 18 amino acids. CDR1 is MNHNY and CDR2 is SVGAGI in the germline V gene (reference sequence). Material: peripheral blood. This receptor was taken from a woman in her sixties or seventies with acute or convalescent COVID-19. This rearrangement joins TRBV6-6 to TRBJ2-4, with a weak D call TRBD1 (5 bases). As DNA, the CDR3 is TGTGCCAGCAGTCCCTGGGGCGACAGAACGTCAGCCAAAAACATTCAGTACTTC. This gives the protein CASSPWGDRTSAKNIQYF.